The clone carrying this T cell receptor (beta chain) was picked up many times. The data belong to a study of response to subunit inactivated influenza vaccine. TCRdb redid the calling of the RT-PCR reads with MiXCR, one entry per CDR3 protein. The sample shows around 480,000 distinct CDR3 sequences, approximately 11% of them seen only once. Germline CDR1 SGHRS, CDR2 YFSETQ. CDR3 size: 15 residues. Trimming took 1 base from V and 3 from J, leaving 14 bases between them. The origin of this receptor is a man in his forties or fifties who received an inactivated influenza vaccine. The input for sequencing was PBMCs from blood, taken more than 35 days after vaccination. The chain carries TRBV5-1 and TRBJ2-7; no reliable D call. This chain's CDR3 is CASSLTDSIFYEQYF. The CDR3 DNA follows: TGCGCCAGCAGCTTGACAGACTCAATTTTCTACGAGCAGTACTTC.